These T cell receptor beta chains were read from a single sample in a study of OX40 agonist ivuxolimab in advanced cancers. The protocol was immunoSEQ multiplex PCR, while the TCRdb copy is restricted to in-frame clones and leaves out a portion. The table includes about 76,000 clones, approximately 85% detected once. Sequences were derived from CD4+ or CD8+ T cells sorted from blood, sampled in a trial of the OX40 agonist ivuxolimab. Every receptor here comes from an adult with an advanced solid tumor such as melanoma, head and neck, liver or kidney cancer. The CDR3 runs from the conserved cysteine through the conserved F or W. The order of the fields is D gene, V gene, J gene, clone size, CDR3 protein, CDR3 DNA. A D gene is named only where the DNA matches it firmly. Clone size is stated in some rows and not others, as once, few, many or a class when expanded.

TRBD2	TRBV6-6	TRBJ2-7	NA	CASLKTSGIYNEQYF	TGTGCCAGCTTGAAAACTAGCGGGATATACAACGAGCAGTACTTC
NA	TRBV25-1	TRBJ2-7	NA	CASSPLWTASGEQYF	TGTGCCAGCAGTCCACTCTGGACAGCCTCCGGCGAGCAGTACTTC
NA	TRBV10-3	TRBJ1-2	NA	CAISESPRNYGYTF	TGTGCCATCAGTGAGTCGCCCCGGAACTATGGCTACACCTTC
NA	TRBV10-3	TRBJ2-5	NA	CAISGGLNPRETQYF	TGTGCCATCAGTGGCGGGCTGAACCCTCGGGAGACCCAGTACTTC
TRBD1	TRBV5-8	TRBJ2-2	NA	CASSLGQGFSGELFF	TGTGCCAGCAGCCTTGGACAGGGTTTTTCGGGGGAGCTGTTTTTT
TRBD1	TRBV7-9	TRBJ2-7	NA	CASRLTPGGEQYF	TGTGCCAGCAGGTTAACCCCAGGGGGCGAGCAGTACTTC
NA	TRBV27	TRBJ1-6	NA	CASSLFSYDSSPLHF	TGTGCCAGCAGTTTATTCAGCTATGACAGTTCACCCCTCCACTTT
TRBD2	TRBV7-3	TRBJ2-1	NA	CASSRTSDHYNEQFF	TGTGCCAGCAGCCGTACTAGCGATCACTACAATGAGCAGTTCTTC
TRBD1	TRBV30	TRBJ1-2	NA	CAWSVTGGEGNYGYTF	TGTGCCTGGAGTGTAACAGGGGGCGAGGGTAACTATGGCTACACCTTC
NA	TRBV14	TRBJ2-1	once	CASSPWGGISSYNEQFF	TGTGCCAGCAGTCCGTGGGGAGGCATCAGCTCCTACAATGAGCAGTTCTTC
TRBD2	TRBV7-2	TRBJ2-2	few	CASTEPGLAGGPWTGELFF	TGTGCCAGCACAGAACCCGGACTAGCGGGGGGGCCTTGGACCGGGGAGCTGTTTTTT
NA	TRBV11-1	TRBJ2-3	NA	CASSSDRRTDTQYF	TGTGCCAGCAGCTCGGACAGACGCACAGATACGCAGTATTTT
TRBD2	TRBV7-2	TRBJ2-3	NA	CASSSGLAGGLTQYF	TGTGCCAGCAGCTCGGGACTAGCGGGGGGCCTGACGCAGTATTTT
NA	TRBV7-8	TRBJ2-7	NA	CASSLEGAGTATYEQYF	TGTGCCAGCAGCTTAGAGGGGGCGGGGACCGCAACCTACGAGCAGTACTTC
TRBD1	TRBV4-3	TRBJ1-1	NA	CASSQSTGALVEAFF	TGCGCCAGCAGCCAATCGACAGGGGCCTTAGTTGAAGCTTTCTTT
NA	TRBV30	TRBJ2-4	NA	CAWSSGPKNIQYF	TGTGCCTGGAGTTCAGGGCCCAAAAACATTCAGTACTTC
NA	TRBV18	TRBJ2-7	once	CASSVGLTSYEQYF	TGTGCCAGCTCGGTGGGCCTTACCTCCTACGAGCAGTACTTC
NA	TRBV4-3	TRBJ2-1	NA	CASSHKRGNEQFF	TGCGCCAGCAGCCACAAAAGAGGCAATGAGCAGTTCTTC
NA	TRBV20-1	TRBJ2-3	NA	CSTDTQYF	TGCAGTACAGATACGCAGTATTTT
NA	TRBV6-1	TRBJ1-5	NA	CASSEQGGSNQPQHF	TGTGCCAGCAGTGAACAGGGAGGCAGCAATCAGCCCCAGCATTTT
NA	TRBV6-5	TRBJ2-7	once	CASSRGGGYEQYF	TGTGCCAGCAGCCGTGGTGGGGGGTACGAGCAGTACTTC
TRBD2	TRBV28	TRBJ2-3	NA	CASSFPRAGGPWDTQYF	TGTGCCAGCAGTTTTCCGCGAGCGGGAGGGCCTTGGGATACGCAGTATTTT
NA	TRBV7-2	TRBJ1-6	once	CASSLAASSPLHF	TGTGCCAGCAGCTTAGCGGCATCATCGCCCCTCCACTTT
TRBD1	TRBV5-5	TRBJ2-1	NA	CASSPGTGLGGLLNEQFF	TGTGCCAGCAGCCCAGGGACAGGGCTAGGGGGTCTACTCAATGAGCAGTTCTTC
NA	TRBV6-5	TRBJ1-6	NA	CASSYYPGNNSPLHF	TGTGCCAGCAGTTACTACCCAGGGAATAATTCACCCCTCCACTTT
TRBD1	TRBV27	TRBJ2-2	NA	CASSFFGTGTTGELFF	TGTGCCAGCAGTTTTTTCGGGACAGGGACCACCGGGGAGCTGTTTTTT
NA	TRBV7-6	TRBJ2-7	NA	CASSQTRETGEQYF	TGTGCCAGCAGCCAGACCCGGGAAACCGGCGAGCAGTACTTC
TRBD1	TRBV6-1	TRBJ1-1	NA	CASSFLAGGETEAFF	TGTGCCAGCAGTTTCCTTGCAGGGGGGGAAACTGAAGCTTTCTTT
NA	TRBV4-1	TRBJ1-3	NA	CASSQGRGGRSGNTIYF	TGCGCCAGCAGCCAAGGCCGAGGAGGGAGGTCTGGAAACACCATATATTTT
NA	TRBV11-2	TRBJ1-2	NA	CASSLGREGYGYTF	TGTGCCAGCAGCTTAGGGAGGGAAGGCTATGGCTACACCTTC
TRBD1	TRBV7-3	TRBJ1-6	NA	CASSSDRVYNSPLHF	TGTGCCAGCAGCTCGGACAGGGTGTATAATTCACCCCTCCACTTT
NA	TRBV9	TRBJ2-2	NA	CASSVTYSGELFF	TGTGCCAGCAGCGTAACTTACTCCGGGGAGCTGTTTTTT
TRBD1	TRBV11-2	TRBJ2-5	NA	CASSSTGGGETQYF	TGTGCCAGCAGCTCGACAGGGGGCGGAGAGACCCAGTACTTC
TRBD1	TRBV18	TRBJ2-7	NA	CASSPSGTVAYEQYF	TGTGCCAGCTCACCCTCGGGGACAGTCGCCTACGAGCAGTACTTC
NA	TRBV4-2	TRBJ1-2	once	CASSQAGVGYTF	TGTGCCAGCAGCCAAGCAGGGGTTGGCTACACCTTC
NA	TRBV7-6	TRBJ1-5	NA	CASSQPGYNQPQHF	TGTGCCAGCAGCCAGCCGGGATACAATCAGCCCCAGCATTTT
NA	TRBV5-1	TRBJ2-1	NA	CASNAGSNEQFF	TGCGCCAGCAACGCCGGGAGCAATGAGCAGTTCTTC
NA	TRBV6-6	TRBJ2-7	NA	CASSYSRYEQYF	TGTGCCAGCAGTTACTCGCGCTACGAGCAGTACTTC
NA	TRBV7-9	TRBJ1-2	NA	CASSLEWGYTF	TGTGCCAGCAGCTTAGAGTGGGGCTACACCTTC
NA	TRBV30	TRBJ1-2	NA	CAWAVRSRGAYGYTF	TGTGCCTGGGCAGTCAGGAGTCGAGGGGCCTATGGCTACACCTTC
NA	TRBV2	TRBJ2-7	NA	CASRASSPASALRAYEQYF	TGTGCCAGCAGGGCCTCTAGTCCCGCTTCCGCCTTACGGGCCTACGAGCAGTACTTC
TRBD2	TRBV6-5	TRBJ2-5	NA	CASSYRASGSTKTQYF	TGTGCCAGCAGTTATCGGGCTAGCGGGAGTACAAAGACCCAGTACTTC
NA	TRBV4-3	TRBJ2-1	once	CASSPQGRGLYNEQFF	TGCGCCAGCAGCCCGCAGGGGAGGGGGCTATACAATGAGCAGTTCTTC
NA	TRBV18	TRBJ2-7	NA	CASSMVVISGSYEQYF	TGTGCCAGCTCAATGGTCGTCATAAGCGGCTCCTACGAGCAGTACTTC
NA	TRBV14	TRBJ2-4	NA	CASSQAQLAKNIQYF	TGTGCCAGCAGCCAAGCCCAGCTAGCCAAAAACATTCAGTACTTC
TRBD1	TRBV6-9	TRBJ1-6	NA	CASSRGGTDNSPLHF	TGTGCCAGCAGTCGGGGGGGGACAGATAATTCACCCCTCCACTTT
TRBD2	TRBV27	TRBJ2-4	NA	CASTPGLAGRGSAKNIQYF	TGTGCCAGCACCCCGGGACTAGCGGGAAGGGGGTCAGCCAAAAACATTCAGTACTTC
NA	TRBV6-5	TRBJ1-1	NA	CASRAGRTEAFF	TGTGCCAGCAGAGCCGGGAGGACTGAAGCTTTCTTT
NA	TRBV19	TRBJ1-1	NA	CASTARWSLGTEAFF	TGTGCCAGTACCGCTCGTTGGAGTTTGGGGACTGAAGCTTTCTTT
NA	TRBV5-1	TRBJ2-2	NA	CASSPGTHTGELFF	TGCGCCAGCAGCCCCGGGACCCACACCGGGGAGCTGTTTTTT
TRBD2	TRBV19	TRBJ2-2	NA	CASKIAGLNTGELFF	TGTGCCAGTAAAATAGCGGGGTTGAACACCGGGGAGCTGTTTTTT
NA	TRBV6-6	TRBJ2-1	NA	CASSSDRDGSYNEQFF	TGTGCCAGCAGTTCCGATCGGGATGGCTCCTACAATGAGCAGTTCTTC
NA	TRBV18	TRBJ1-1	NA	CASSPPLRGPNTEAFF	TGTGCCAGCTCACCACCCCTCAGGGGCCCGAACACTGAAGCTTTCTTT
TRBD2	TRBV11-2	TRBJ2-1	NA	CASSSLLADTYNEQFF	TGTGCCAGCAGCTCCCTACTAGCGGATACCTACAATGAGCAGTTCTTC
NA	TRBV18	TRBJ2-7	NA	CASSPWFLAYEQYF	TGTGCCAGCTCACCCTGGTTCCTCGCCTACGAGCAGTACTTC
TRBD2	TRBV7-3	TRBJ2-3	NA	CASIRTVLAGPDTQYF	TGTGCCAGCATTCGAACGGTCCTAGCGGGCCCAGATACGCAGTATTTT
NA	TRBV2	TRBJ1-1	NA	CASLPEGGNTEAFF	TGTGCCAGCCTCCCGGAGGGAGGGAACACTGAAGCTTTCTTT
NA	TRBV29-1	TRBJ2-5	NA	CSVHVVGSGGVRETQYF	TGCAGCGTCCACGTTGTTGGGAGCGGAGGGGTTCGGGAGACCCAGTACTTC
NA	TRBV5-5	TRBJ2-2	once	CASSPAVGRELFF	TGTGCCAGCAGCCCCGCGGTGGGGAGGGAGCTGTTTTTT